Below, 26 T cell receptor beta chains from the same sample are listed, as sequenced in a study of patients and donors after allogeneic stem cell transplantation. TCRdb processed the RT-PCR reads anew with MiXCR; each CDR3 protein has one entry. The table has about a million distinct CDR3 sequences, 18% seen once. Sequenced sample: blood, either unsorted or a sorted T cell fraction (not recorded which). The receptor set was obtained from a human donor who was either an allogeneic HSCT recipient or a stem cell or donor lymphocyte infusion donor (not recorded which). It is not recorded whose cells these are; they may come from a transplant donor.

This clonotype was picked up many times. The J gene is TRBJ1-5, the V gene TRBV29-1; D is perhaps TRBD1 (6 bases). The ends were cut back, 5 bases at V and 3 bases at J, with 11 bases in the middle. The CDR3 is 13 amino acids. Germline CDR1 and CDR2: SQVTM and ANQGSEA. For the CDR3, the DNA is TGCAGCGTTCAACAGGGTTCCAATCAGCCCCAGCATTTT. This encodes CSVQQGSNQPQHF.

The chain couples TRBV20-1 to TRBJ2-3, with 7 bases matching TRBD2. Germline loops: CDR1 DFQATT, CDR2 SNEGSKA (reference sequence). The V and J ends lost 3 bases and 0 bases, in that order; junction bases with no gene match: 3. The CDR3 is made up of 14 amino acids. Written as DNA, the CDR3 is TGCAGTGCTAGCGGGGGAGGGAGCACAGATACGCAGTATTTT. Translation gives CSASGGGSTDTQYF.

This chain joins TRBV27 and TRBJ2-7; TRBD2 agrees at 11 bases. The germline CDR1 and CDR2 sequences are MNHEY and SMNVEV (reference sequence). The CDR3 is 17 amino acids. The junction had 10 bases not matched to a gene; V was cut back by 2 bases and J by 4 bases. CDR3 loop: CASSLRGTSGTSYEQYF. The DNA for the CDR3 is TGTGCCAGCAGTTTACGGGGGACTAGCGGAACTTCTTACGAGCAGTACTTC.

This clonotype has only a few counts. The rearrangement links TRBV20-1 to TRBJ1-5, with a possible D match to TRBD1 (6 bases). CDR1 DFQATT and CDR2 SNEGSKA come from the germline V gene (reference sequence). The CDR3 totals 15 residues. The V end was cut by 1 base, the J end by 4 bases, with 14 bases between. The CDR3, as DNA: TGCAGTGCTAGAGCTCCCAGGGGAGAGAATCAGCCCCAGCATTTT. This sequence encodes CSARAPRGENQPQHF.

The chain employs TRBV7-2 and TRBJ2-2; D not resolved. The CDR3 consists of 14 residues. The V gene lost 3 bases and the J gene lost 6 bases, with 11 bases spanning the gap. Looked up from germline, CDR1 is SGHTA and CDR2 is FQGNSA. CDR3: CASSFVSSAGELFF. The CDR3 coding sequence is TGTGCCAGCAGCTTCGTGTCCTCCGCCGGGGAGCTGTTTTTT. Complete variable domain (other parts from reference TRBV7-2 and TRBJ2-2): GAGVSQSPSNKVTEKGKDVELRCDPISGHTALYWYRQSLGQGLEFLIYFQGNSAPDKSGLPSDRFSAERTGGSVSTLTIQRTQQEDSAVYLCASSFVSSAGELFFGEGSRLTVL.

This clonotype came up a few times. This sequence joins TRBV20-1 and TRBJ2-3; 7 positions agree with TRBD2. The V segment lost 3 bases and the J segment 2 bases; nucleotides outside the gene matches: 5. CDR1 and CDR2 (germline): DFQATT, SNEGSKA (reference sequence). CDR3 length: 14 amino acids. This CDR3 is CSARASGFTDTQYF. For the CDR3, the DNA is TGCAGTGCTAGGGCTAGCGGATTCACAGATACGCAGTATTTT.

The chain employs TRBV5-1 and TRBJ2-2; D is unresolved. Germline values: CDR1 SGHRS, CDR2 YFSETQ. With 0 bases removed from V and 6 bases from J, the gap between germline ends came to 6 bases. This CDR3 is built from 13 residues. The CDR3: CASSLGFPGELFF. The DNA of the CDR3 is TGCGCCAGCAGCTTGGGGTTCCCCGGGGAGCTGTTTTTT.

This clonotype was counted only a few times. This chain connects TRBV18 to TRBJ2-1; 7 nucleotides agree with TRBD2. Germline V gene sequence: CDR1 KGHSH, CDR2 LQKENI. The ends lost 4 bases at V and 6 bases at J; junction bases unmatched: 6. The length of the CDR3 is 14 residues. CDR3 residues: CASSRGLGPNEQFF. CDR3 sequence (DNA): TGTGCCAGCTCACGTGGACTAGGGCCCAATGAGCAGTTCTTC.

V gene TRBV6-5 combines with J gene TRBJ1-1, with D unclear. The ends were cut back, 0 bases at V and 1 base at J, with 9 bases in the middle. Germline CDR1 MNHEY, CDR2 SVGAGI. This CDR3 has 15 residues. Here the CDR3 DNA reads TGTGCCAGCAGTTACTCTGTACAAGCGAACACTGAAGCTTTCTTT. It codes for CASSYSVQANTEAFF.

The chain carries TRBV7-9 and TRBJ2-7, with 7 nucleotides matching TRBD1. The length of the CDR3 is 15 residues. Germline V gene lookup returns CDR1 SEHNR and CDR2 FQNEAQ (reference sequence). The J segment lost 0 bases and the V segment lost 5 bases, leaving 7 bases of the junction unmatched. CDR3 in DNA: TGTGCCAGCAGCGTCCGGGGACAGAGCTCCTACGAGCAGTACTTC. It yields the protein CASSVRGQSSYEQYF.

This clonotype was seen only a few times. J is TRBJ1-1 and V is TRBV20-1; the D is unclear. V shed 1 base and J shed 11 bases, with 17 bases lying between them. This CDR3 has 13 amino acids. Per the germline V gene, CDR1 is DFQATT and CDR2 is SNEGSKA (reference sequence). CDR3 amino acids: CSARGGSLGGAFF. As DNA, the CDR3 is TGCAGTGCTAGAGGCGGGTCACTTGGAGGGGCTTTCTTT.

This clonotype was detected ten times or more. J is TRBJ1-6 and V is TRBV12-3 or TRBV12-4; D not certain. V was trimmed by 6 bases and J by 5 bases, leaving 5 bases between them. The CDR3 is 12 amino acids. The CDR3 spells CASSSNNSPLHF. The CDR3 nucleotides read TGTGCCAGCAGCTCTAATAATTCACCCCTCCACTTT.

The gene calls are TRBV2 and TRBJ2-7, with no clear D. This CDR3 is 12 amino acids long. Trimming left V 1 base short and J 12 bases short, with 13 bases between. CDR1 is SNHLY and CDR2 is FYNNEI in the germline V gene. The CDR3 nucleotides are TGTGCCAGCAGTGAAGAGCCTGGAATCGGGTACTTC. This gives the protein CASSEEPGIGYF.

V and J are TRBV29-1 and TRBJ2-3, with D perhaps matching TRBD2 (5 bases). Trimming removed 6 bases at V and 0 bases at J, with 10 bases between. CDR1 is SQVTM, CDR2 ANQGSEA, per germline. The CDR3 is made up of 13 amino acids. In DNA, the CDR3 is TGCAGCGTCCCCCGGACTAGCACAGATACGCAGTATTTT. Translating it yields CSVPRTSTDTQYF.

This clonotype occurred a few times. This chain connects TRBV15 to TRBJ1-6; possibly TRBD1 for D (5 bases). Germline CDR1 LNHNV, CDR2 YYDKDF (reference sequence). The CDR3 runs 15 residues. With 2 bases removed from V and 9 bases from J, the gap between germline ends came to 14 bases. The CDR3 DNA is TGTGCCACCAGCAGAAGGGGAAGAAACTTTTCACCCCTCCACTTT. Its translation: CATSRRGRNFSPLHF.

The V gene is TRBV19, the J gene TRBJ1-5, with D perhaps TRBD1 (5 bases). The CDR3 contains 17 residues. The V gene lost 3 bases and the J gene lost 1 base, with 16 bases spanning the gap. Germline loops: CDR1 LNHDA, CDR2 SQIVND (reference sequence). CDR3 residues: CASSILWDWGSNQPQHF. In nucleotides, the CDR3 is TGTGCCAGTAGTATTCTGTGGGACTGGGGAAGCAATCAGCCCCAGCATTTT.

The chain combines TRBV7-2 with TRBJ1-6; D possibly corresponds to TRBD1 (6 bases). The CDR3 is made up of 15 amino acids. The germline CDR1 and CDR2 sequences are SGHTA and FQGNSA. Between the trimmed V and J ends, which lost 8 bases and 7 bases, there was a span of 18 bases. CDR3 sequence: CASRSDSTKNSPLHF. CDR3 DNA: TGTGCCAGCCGCTCGGACAGCACTAAAAATTCACCCCTCCACTTT.

The chain is built from TRBV10-3 and TRBJ2-7, with TRBD1 matching over 7 bases. The V segment lost 7 bases and the J segment 2 bases; nucleotides outside the gene matches: 8. This CDR3 comprises 14 residues. In germline, CDR1 is ENHRY, CDR2 SYGVKD. CDR3 DNA: TGTGCCATCACTGTACGGGACAGTCCCTACGAGCAGTACTTC. Translation: CAITVRDSPYEQYF.

V and J are TRBV29-1 and TRBJ2-5; possible D gene TRBD1, 6 bases. This CDR3 contains 12 residues. Germline V lookup: CDR1 SQVTM, CDR2 ANQGSEA. Trimming took off 3 bases at V and 5 bases at J, with 10 bases between the two ends. DNA of the CDR3: TGCAGCGTTGACCAGGGGCAGGAGACCCAGTACTTC. This encodes CSVDQGQETQYF.

This clonotype occurred a few times. The chain combines TRBV11-2 with TRBJ2-1; D is possibly TRBD1 or TRBD2 (5 bases each). The germline CDR1 and CDR2 sequences are SGHAT and FQNNGV. Trimming pared 5 bases from V and 7 bases from J, leaving 12 bases between. The CDR3 has 13 amino acids. The CDR3 bases are TGTGCCAGCAGCGGCCGGGACGGGAATGAGCAGTTCTTC. Protein: CASSGRDGNEQFF. The variable domain in full, with the rest retrieved from reference TRBV11-2 and TRBJ2-1, is EAGVAQSPRYKIIEKRQSVAFWCNPISGHATLYWYQQILGQGPKLLIQFQNNGVVDDSQLPKDRFSAERLKGVDSTLKIQPAKLEDSAVYLCASSGRDGNEQFFGPGTRLTVL.

This clonotype was observed a few times. CDR3 in DNA: TGTGCCAGCAGTTCCGGCAGGGGGCTGGCTGAAGCTTTCTTT. This sequence encodes CASSSGRGLAEAFF. The chain is built from TRBV12-3 or TRBV12-4 and TRBJ1-1, with 8 bases aligning to TRBD1. The CDR3 spans 14 residues. The V segment lost 4 bases and the J segment 6 bases; nucleotides outside the gene matches: 7.

This clonotype was seen more than once but under ten times. The chain is built from TRBV20-1 and TRBJ1-2, with 11 bases aligning to TRBD1. The trim removed 0 bases at V and 9 bases at J, leaving 9 bases unmatched. The V gene's germline CDR1 is DFQATT and CDR2 SNEGSKA (reference sequence). This CDR3 has 15 residues. CDR3 sequence: CSARDPDRGLGRYTF. The CDR3 DNA sequence: TGCAGTGCTAGAGATCCGGACAGGGGGCTTGGGCGCTACACCTTC.

There are many counts of this clonotype. The genes are TRBV6-5 and TRBJ2-2; unclear D gene. The CDR3 totals 11 residues. CDR1 is MNHEY, CDR2 SVGAGI, per germline. The V end lost 6 bases, the J end lost 8 bases, and 7 bases lay between the germline ends. CDR3 sequence reads: CASREMGELFF. The CDR3 DNA is TGTGCCAGCAGAGAAATGGGGGAGCTGTTTTTT.

This sequence joins TRBV5-1 and TRBJ2-1, with 12 bases lining up with TRBD2. After removal of 4 bases from V and 3 bases from J, the junction contained 5 bases not matched to a gene. The CDR3 spans 16 residues. The germline CDR1 and CDR2 sequences are SGHRS and YFSETQ. The CDR3 nucleotides are TGCGCCAGCAGCCGGACTAGCGGGACCCTCTACAATGAGCAGTTCTTC. Its protein product is CASSRTSGTLYNEQFF.

The chain combines TRBV4-2 with TRBJ2-5, with D unresolved. Germline values: CDR1 LGHNA, CDR2 YNFKEQ. The length of the CDR3 is 14 residues. V was clipped by 4 bases and J by 1 base, with 10 bases between them. The CDR3 is CASSLERSQETQYF. The CDR3 coding sequence is TGTGCCAGCAGCCTCGAACGGAGCCAAGAGACCCAGTACTTC.

This clonotype was seen ten or more times. The chain carries TRBV3-1 and TRBJ2-2; no definite D call. V gave up 2 bases and J gave up 8 bases, with 3 bases separating them. The germline gives CDR1 LGHDT, CDR2 YNNKEL (reference sequence). This CDR3 comprises 11 residues. CDR3 sequence (DNA): TGTGCCAGCAGCCAACTTGGGGAGCTGTTTTTT. It is translated as CASSQLGELFF.